The present T cell receptor (beta chain) was sequenced within a study of cytomegalovirus exposure and HLA in healthy donors. 60 Vbeta and 13 Jbeta primers were used in PCR. The protocol was immunoSEQ multiplex PCR, while the TCRdb copy is restricted to in-frame clones and leaves out a portion. This table has around 77,000 clones, about 80% appearing once. Regarding this clone: Germline is not matched at one junction end, which may reflect a read error.

This CDR3 spans 17 amino acids. Germline V lookup: CDR1 SEHNR, CDR2 FQNEAQ (reference sequence). This TCR derives from a man between 40 and 49 years old in good health and CMV-seronegative. The genes are TRBV7-9 and TRBJ2-6, with D possibly matching TRBD2 (6 bases). The sequenced sample was PBMCs. CDR3 in amino acids: CSSSLSDGSSGANVLTF. As DNA, the CDR3 is TGTTCCAGCAGCTTATCGGACGGGAGCTCTGGGGCCAACGTCCTGACTTTC.